A single sample gave rise to the 26 T cell receptor beta chains below, sequenced in a study of shared clonotypes between healthy human individuals (dated by TCRdb to 2018 to 2020). The library was generated by the immunoSEQ multiplex PCR assay. TCRdb holds this immuneACCESS table with in-frame rearrangements only. Some clones are missing; in checked studies, unresolved V genes explain under half, and the rest has no known cause. Recorded for this sample are some 2,100,000 clones; 85% to 95% of them occurred a single time. The leading ten clones occupy under 2% of the sample. CD8 naive samples consisted of CD45RO-negative cells that were positively selected for CCR7, yielding a CD45RA+CCR7+ population without TemRA cells. Source material: naive CD8+ T cells from PBMCs. The meaning of the sample's cell subset or site label: CD45RA+CCR7+. All receptors come from a man aged 18 to 30 in good health. Some clones in this sample may be carry-over from other donors' samples.

The chain has TRBV29-1 and TRBJ2-7; 7 nucleotides line up with TRBD1. This CDR3 is 13 amino acids long. Germline assignment: CDR1 SQVTM and CDR2 ANQGSEA. V dropped 3 bases and J dropped 2; count of bases not matched to a gene: 4. Here the CDR3 reads CSVETGKAYEQYF. The CDR3 DNA reads TGCAGCGTTGAGACAGGGAAGGCCTACGAGCAGTACTTC.

This clone appeared a few times. The gene calls are TRBV14 and TRBJ1-1; a weak D match, TRBD1 (5 bases). There are 14 residues in the CDR3. The V gene's germline CDR1 is SGHDN and CDR2 FVKESK. V was cut by 2 bases and J by 7 bases, with 14 bases left in between. The CDR3 here is CASSQIHPGLEAFF. DNA of the CDR3: TGTGCCAGCAGCCAAATCCACCCGGGACTTGAAGCTTTCTTT.

The J gene is TRBJ2-1, the V gene TRBV7-9, with D possibly TRBD2 on 5 matching bases. The CDR3 loop spans 15 amino acids. Germline CDR1 reads SEHNR; CDR2 reads FQNEAQ (reference sequence). V lost 5 bases and J lost 3, with 14 bases in between. The CDR3 sequence: CASSLQAVNYNEQFF. DNA for the CDR3: TGTGCCAGCAGCCTTCAAGCGGTTAACTACAATGAGCAGTTCTTC.

The genes are TRBV4-1 and TRBJ1-4; no clear D gene. The CDR3 sequence is 15 residues long. Germline CDR1 MGHRA, CDR2 YSYEKL. V was cut by 2 bases and J by 5 bases, with 12 bases left in between. CDR3 sequence: CASSQFVPVNEKLFF. CDR3 DNA: TGCGCCAGCAGCCAATTCGTGCCAGTAAATGAAAAACTGTTTTTT.

The V call is TRBV4-2, the J call TRBJ2-7; 8 bases line up with TRBD1. The CDR3 totals 16 residues. Looked up from germline, CDR1 is LGHNA and CDR2 is YNFKEQ. V lost 0 bases, J lost 5 bases, and 9 bases stayed unmatched. CDR3 residues: CASSQEQGARRHEQYF. In DNA, the CDR3 is TGTGCCAGCAGCCAAGAGCAGGGGGCGAGGCGACACGAGCAGTACTTC.

This clone came up once. The rearrangement links TRBV7-2 to TRBJ2-7, with no clear D. V dropped 5 bases and J dropped 6 bases, with 17 bases sitting between them. The CDR3 is made up of 14 amino acids. The germline V gene has CDR1 SGHTA and CDR2 FQGNSA. The chain's CDR3 is CASSLKPPPREQYF. The CDR3 DNA reads TGTGCCAGCAGCCTCAAACCCCCTCCTCGCGAGCAGTACTTC.

Worth noting for this clone: Different DNA sequences within this sample yield the same CDR3. The chain has TRBV9 and TRBJ2-1; D is uncertain. Trimming shortened V by 3 bases and J by 6 bases, and 4 bases separated the two germline ends. This CDR3 region has 11 residues. CDR1 is SGDLS, CDR2 YYNGEE, per germline. The CDR3 DNA sequence: TGTGCCAGCAGCGCTTCCAATGAGCAGTTCTTC. Protein sequence: CASSASNEQFF.

The chain links TRBV7-9 to TRBJ2-5; 9 bases map to TRBD2. V shed 6 bases and J 5 bases; nucleotides not matched to a gene: 7. This CDR3 has 14 amino acids. CDR1 SEHNR and CDR2 FQNEAQ come from the germline V gene (reference sequence). In DNA, the CDR3 is TGTGCCAGCAGGCGGGAGGGAATGGGGGAGACCCAGTACTTC. Translated, it gives CASRREGMGETQYF.

The rearrangement joins TRBV5-4 to TRBJ2-7; D unclear. V was cut by 6 bases and J by 3 bases, with 16 bases left in between. The CDR3 covers 14 residues. The germline V gene has CDR1 SGHNT and CDR2 YYREEE (reference sequence). For the CDR3, the DNA is TGTGCCAGCACCACCAGTCCCCGAGGCTACGAGCAGTACTTC. Translation gives CASTTSPRGYEQYF.

This clone was detected once. The J gene is TRBJ2-5, the V gene TRBV27, with 9 nucleotides matching TRBD2. The CDR3 contains 16 residues. CDR1 and CDR2 from the germline V gene are MNHEY and SMNVEV (reference sequence). J lost 7 bases, V lost 2 bases, and 11 bases had no gene match. The CDR3: CASSLGTSPTQGTQYF. CDR3 DNA sequence: TGTGCCAGCAGTTTAGGGACTAGCCCCACTCAGGGGACCCAGTACTTC.

In regard to this clone: This sample includes further DNA sequences coding for the same CDR3. The rearrangement uses TRBV27 and TRBJ1-5; D is ambiguous. Trimming removed 0 bases at V and 0 bases at J, with 6 bases between. Germline V gene data show CDR1 as MNHEY and CDR2 as SMNVEV (reference sequence). The CDR3 length is 15 residues. The CDR3 coding sequence is TGTGCCAGCAGTTTATCCTCGTATAGCAATCAGCCCCAGCATTTT. Protein product: CASSLSSYSNQPQHF.

The chain is built from TRBV6-6 and TRBJ1-1; D is unclear. The CDR3 covers 11 residues. Per the germline V gene, CDR1 is MNHNY and CDR2 is SVGAGI (reference sequence). CDR3 coding DNA: TGTGCTTCAACGGGAATAAATGAAGCTTTCTTT. It encodes CASTGINEAFF.

The chain recombines TRBV7-9 with TRBJ2-7; TRBD2 is a possible D gene (5 bases). CDR1 and CDR2 (germline): SEHNR, FQNEAQ (reference sequence). The CDR3 spans 13 residues. V was trimmed by 6 bases and J by 1 base, leaving 10 bases between them. The CDR3, as DNA: TGTGCCAGCAGACGAGGAGGTTCCTACGAGCAGTACTTC. Its protein product is CASRRGGSYEQYF. Filled out from reference TRBV7-9 and TRBJ2-7, the complete variable domain reads DTGVSQNPRHKITKRGQNVTFRCDPISEHNRLYWYRQTLGQGPEFLTYFQNEAQLEKSRLLSDRFSAERPKGSFSTLEIQRTEQGDSAMYLCASRRGGSYEQYFGPGTRLTVT.

This chain uses TRBV10-3 with TRBJ2-7; D not resolved. Germline values: CDR1 ENHRY, CDR2 SYGVKD. The CDR3 sequence is 13 residues long. V was pared by 3 bases and J by 5 bases, with 11 bases between. Written as DNA, the CDR3 is TGTGCCATCAGTGAATCCACCTGGGACGAGCAGTACTTC. It encodes CAISESTWDEQYF.

This clone is a singleton in its sample. The V call is TRBV4-1, the J call TRBJ1-4; D is undetermined. V was clipped by 2 bases and J by 0 bases, with 4 bases between them. Looked up from germline, CDR1 is MGHRA and CDR2 is YSYEKL. This CDR3 comprises 14 residues. The CDR3 coding sequence is TGCGCCAGCAGCCAACGTACAACTAATGAAAAACTGTTTTTT. Amino acid sequence: CASSQRTTNEKLFF.

The V gene is TRBV29-1, the J gene TRBJ2-1; D gene uncertain. Trimming shortened V by 0 bases and J by 9 bases, and 9 bases separated the two germline ends. The V gene's germline CDR1 is SQVTM and CDR2 ANQGSEA. The CDR3 loop spans 12 amino acids. In DNA form, the CDR3 reads TGCAGCGTTGAAGAGGTGCAAAGTGAGCAGTTCTTC. Amino acids: CSVEEVQSEQFF.

The chain couples TRBV5-6 to TRBJ1-1, with D perhaps matching TRBD1 (5 bases). CDR1 and CDR2 (germline): SGHDT, YYEEEE. Trimming pared 2 bases from V and 4 bases from J, leaving 15 bases between. This CDR3 region has 15 residues. The CDR3 DNA reads as TGTGCCAGCAGCTTAAATCGGGGGTCGGGCACTGAAGCTTTCTTT. Its translation: CASSLNRGSGTEAFF.

The sample holds one count of this clone. The genes are TRBV9 and TRBJ2-1; no firm D call. V lost 1 base, J lost 0 bases, and 11 bases lay in between. The CDR3 has 16 residues. The V gene's germline CDR1 is SGDLS and CDR2 YYNGEE. The CDR3 sequence: CASSVSSRSSYNEQFF. DNA for the CDR3: TGTGCCAGCAGCGTATCGTCGAGGAGCTCCTACAATGAGCAGTTCTTC.

As regards this clone: This could be a read error, since a much larger clone is one nucleotide away. The chain couples TRBV4-3 to TRBJ1-1; D is unclear. The germline V and J ends were trimmed by 4 bases and 0 bases, with 0 bases remaining between them. This CDR3 has 11 amino acids. The germline V gene encodes CDR1 LGHNA and CDR2 YSLEER. The CDR3 spells CASSLNTEAFF. The CDR3 nucleotides are TGCGCCAGCAGCCTGAACACTGAAGCTTTCTTT.

V gene TRBV27 combines with J gene TRBJ2-7; 8 bases map to TRBD2. The CDR3 loop spans 15 amino acids. The germline V gene encodes CDR1 MNHEY and CDR2 SMNVEV (reference sequence). The V gene end was trimmed by 7 bases and the J gene end by 4 bases; junction bases not matched to a gene: 12. The CDR3 DNA is TGTGCCAGCAAGATCGGTAGCGGGAACGGGTACGAGCAGTACTTC. Translation gives CASKIGSGNGYEQYF.

The chain combines TRBV5-1 with TRBJ2-1; 8 positions agree with TRBD2. There are 16 residues in the CDR3. Looked up from germline, CDR1 is SGHRS and CDR2 is YFSETQ. Germline trimming cut 5 bases from V and 6 bases from J; bases unmatched to any gene: 13. CDR3 in DNA: TGCGCCAGCAGTGCAGAATGGGCTAGCGGGTCCAATGAGCAGTTCTTC. Protein: CASSAEWASGSNEQFF.

V is TRBV27 and J is TRBJ2-7; D perhaps matches TRBD2 (5 bases). This CDR3 is built from 14 residues. Germline CDR1 and CDR2: MNHEY and SMNVEV (reference sequence). Trimming removed 6 bases from V and 6 bases from J, with 18 bases in between. DNA for the CDR3: TGTGCCAGCAGCCCTAGAGGGCTCCTATTCGAGCAGTACTTC. The encoded protein is CASSPRGLLFEQYF.

This clone has just one count. Other DNA sequences in the sample encode the same CDR3. The V gene is TRBV27, the J gene TRBJ2-7; TRBD1 or TRBD2 may be the D gene (6 bases each). The germline gives CDR1 MNHEY, CDR2 SMNVEV (reference sequence). With 3 bases removed from V and 2 bases from J, the gap between germline ends came to 11 bases. The CDR3 loop spans 14 amino acids. The DNA of the CDR3 is TGTGCCAGCAGTTTTGGGGGGCCTGCCTACGAGCAGTACTTC. It specifies CASSFGGPAYEQYF.

The chain recombines TRBV7-2 with TRBJ2-7; a possible D gene is TRBD2 (5 bases). The CDR3 has 16 amino acids. The ends were cut back, 1 base at V and 2 bases at J, with 15 bases in the middle. From germline, CDR1 is SGHTA and CDR2 FQGNSA. CDR3 coding DNA: TGTGCCAGCAGCTTAGACCAGCGGTTGCCGACCTACGAGCAGTACTTC. Translated, it gives CASSLDQRLPTYEQYF.

V usage is TRBV6-5 and J usage is TRBJ2-7; D ambiguous. Looked up from germline, CDR1 is MNHEY and CDR2 is SVGAGI. The CDR3 contains 15 residues. Trimming stripped 0 bases from V and 2 bases from J, with 11 bases between. The CDR3: CASSYSVGNTYEQYF. The CDR3 DNA sequence: TGTGCCAGCAGTTACTCGGTAGGGAACACCTACGAGCAGTACTTC.

This sequence joins TRBV15 and TRBJ2-2; no firm D call. The CDR3 is 14 amino acids. With 0 bases removed from V and 5 bases from J, the gap between germline ends came to 7 bases. Looked up from germline, CDR1 is LNHNV and CDR2 is YYDKDF (reference sequence). CDR3 in DNA: TGTGCCACCAGCAGAGATTCGAGGACCGGGGAGCTGTTTTTT. Its protein is CATSRDSRTGELFF.